Given below is one T cell receptor (beta chain) in context. Its cognate antigen is unknown. This CDR3 is built from 13 residues. V shed 2 bases and J shed 5 bases, with 12 bases lying between them. Per the germline V gene, CDR1 is SQVTM and CDR2 is ANQGSEA. The data originate from a study of cytomegalovirus exposure and HLA in healthy donors. General observations from the study: Some public TCRs appeared in many individuals, while most sequences were rare.

These donors, healthy bone marrow donors, were studied. PCR used 60 Vbeta primers and 13 Jbeta primers. Profiling relied on immunoSEQ multiplex PCR, and the TCRdb table lists in-frame clones only, not all of them. The table for this sample gives around 76,000 clones. The specimen sequenced was PBMCs. This sequence originates from a boy younger than 18 in good health and CMV-seronegative. The chain combines TRBV29-1 with TRBJ1-1, with D tentatively TRBD1 (5 bases). CDR3 bases: TGCAGCGTTGAAACGGGGGTGGGTACTGAAGCTTTCTTT. This sequence encodes CSVETGVGTEAFF.